The 24 T cell receptor beta chains presented below share a single source sample, sequenced in a study of T cells in Graves' hyperthyroidism and ophthalmopathy. Template material for amplifying TCR beta CDR3 regions consisted of RNA transcripts. TCR CDR3 regions were first amplified by RT-PCR with HTBI primers. One entry per CDR3 protein results from TCRdb running MiXCR on the multiplex PCR reads. Here the sample spans hundreds of thousands of distinct CDR3 sequences, about a sixth being singletons. Material: blood. The origin of the receptors is a woman aged 18-29 years with Graves' hyperthyroidism.

This clonotype was seen ten or more times. The rearrangement joins TRBV11-1 to TRBJ1-1; 10 bases fit TRBD1. CDR1 and CDR2 (germline): SGHAT, FQDESV (reference sequence). The J segment lost 4 bases and the V segment lost 5 bases, leaving 4 bases of the junction unmatched. The CDR3 totals 14 residues. CDR3 loop: CASSHRQGATEAFF. CDR3 nucleotide sequence: TGTGCCAGCAGCCATCGACAGGGGGCCACTGAAGCTTTCTTT.

About this clonotype itself: This clone may be a read error of a much larger clone one base away. The chain uses TRBV6-1 and TRBJ2-5; TRBD2 matches at 8 bases. V trimming: 5 bases; J trimming: 9 bases; junction bases outside the gene matches: 11. There are 14 residues in the CDR3. Germline V gene sequence: CDR1 MNHNS, CDR2 SASEGT. The CDR3: CASSTRPRREAQYF. DNA for the CDR3: TGTGCCAGCAGTACCCGGCCCCGGCGGGAGGCCCAGTACTTC.

Here the CDR3 reads CASSQETGKAFF. DNA of the CDR3: TGTGCCAGCAGTCAAGAGACAGGGAAAGCTTTCTTT. V usage is TRBV28 and J usage is TRBJ1-1; TRBD1 matches at 7 bases. This CDR3 spans 12 amino acids. Trimming cost V 5 bases and J 9 bases; bases outside gene matches: 6. From germline, CDR1 is MDHEN and CDR2 SYDVKM.

Remarks on this clonotype: This may be a read error: a much more frequent sequence differs by one nucleotide. J is TRBJ1-3 and V is TRBV30; D gene uncertain. The CDR3 spans 14 residues. V lost 5 bases and J lost 2, with 13 bases in between. In germline, CDR1 is GTSNPN, CDR2 SVGIG (reference sequence). As DNA, the CDR3 is TGTGCCTGGGGTGCCCTGTCTCCTGGAAACACCATATATTTT. It yields the protein CAWGALSPGNTIYF.

With respect to this clonotype: The conserved phenylalanine or tryptophan normally closing the CDR3 is absent here, so this likely arose from a read error. This sequence joins TRBV6-1 and TRBJ1-1, with 8 bases fitting TRBD1. CDR1 is MNHNS, CDR2 SASEGT, per germline. The trim removed 10 bases at V and 4 bases at J, leaving 11 bases unmatched. This CDR3 contains 14 residues. The chain's CDR3 is CATCRQGRFTEAFL. In nucleotides, the CDR3 is TGTGCCACCTGTCGACAGGGGAGGTTCACTGAAGCTTTCCTT.

This clonotype was counted at least ten times. The V call is TRBV20-1, the J call TRBJ2-5, with D perhaps matching TRBD1 or TRBD2 (5 bases each). Germline CDR1 is DFQATT and CDR2 is SNEGSKA (reference sequence). The V end was cut by 4 bases, the J end by 5 bases, with 11 bases between. The CDR3 consists of 12 residues. The CDR3 loop reads CSAKPGQETQYF. For the CDR3, the DNA is TGCAGTGCTAAACCGGGGCAGGAGACCCAGTACTTC.

CDR3 sequence (DNA): TGTGCCAGCAGCCAAGATCCTCTAGCGGGGGGGCAGGGAGATACGCAGTATTTT. Amino acid sequence: CASSQDPLAGGQGDTQYF. The chain links TRBV4-2 to TRBJ2-3; TRBD2 agrees at 12 bases. Germline trimming cut 0 bases from V and 5 bases from J; bases unmatched to any gene: 9. This CDR3 region has 18 residues. From germline, CDR1 is LGHNA and CDR2 YNFKEQ.

The rearrangement joins TRBV6-1 to TRBJ1-3; D remains ambiguous. The CDR3 length is 12 residues. Germline V CDR1 and CDR2: MNHNS, SASEGT. Deletions cut 5 bases from V and 4 bases from J, with 6 bases between. The CDR3 region is CASSRTGNTIYF. DNA of the CDR3: TGTGCCAGCAGTCGGACGGGAAACACCATATATTTT.

This clonotype turned up a few times. This chain connects TRBV6-1 to TRBJ2-5, with TRBD1 matching over 7 bases. The length of the CDR3 is 14 residues. From germline, CDR1 is MNHNS and CDR2 SASEGT. V lost 6 bases and J lost 5; bases outside the gene matches: 9. The CDR3 DNA sequence: TGTGCCAGCAGCCTTACAGGGGACGGCGAGACCCAGTACTTC. Translated, it gives CASSLTGDGETQYF.

This clonotype was observed at least ten times. This rearrangement joins TRBV6-1 to TRBJ2-7; no firm D call. Per the germline V gene, CDR1 is MNHNS and CDR2 is SASEGT. V gave up 6 bases and J gave up 3 bases, with 6 bases separating them. The CDR3 is 11 residues long. As DNA, the CDR3 is TGTGCCAGCAGCGGCAGCTACGAGCAGTACTTC. It yields the protein CASSGSYEQYF.

This clonotype has at least ten counts. This sequence joins TRBV7-2 and TRBJ2-5; possible D gene TRBD2, 5 bases. The CDR3 totals 16 residues. The germline V gene encodes CDR1 SGHTA and CDR2 FQGNSA. V lost 0 bases and J 3 bases, leaving 14 bases between the germline ends. The CDR3 region has the DNA TGTGCCAGCAGCTTAGCGTCGACTAACCTTGAAGAGACCCAGTACTTC. Protein sequence: CASSLASTNLEETQYF.

This chain joins TRBV9 and TRBJ2-1, with 9 nucleotides matching TRBD2. The CDR3 sequence is 14 residues long. The trim removed 3 bases at V and 4 bases at J, leaving 2 bases unmatched. Germline CDR1 is SGDLS and CDR2 is YYNGEE. In DNA form, the CDR3 reads TGTGCCAGCAGCGGCGGGGGGGTGTACAATGAGCAGTTCTTC. Protein sequence: CASSGGGVYNEQFF.

The CDR3 bases are TGTGCCAGTAGAAGGACAGAAACCGGGGAGCTGTTTTTT. It yields the protein CASRRTETGELFF. V is TRBV19 and J is TRBJ2-2; TRBD1 is a possible D gene (6 bases). CDR3 size: 13 residues. CDR1 and CDR2 from the germline V gene are LNHDA and SQIVND (reference sequence). V was cut by 6 bases and J by 5 bases, with 10 bases left in between. The whole variable domain, filled in from reference TRBV19 and TRBJ2-2, reads DGGITQSPKYLFRKEGQNVTLSCEQNLNHDAMYWYRQDPGQGLRLIYYSQIVNDFQKGDIAEGYSVSREKKESFPLTVTSAQKNPTAFYLCASRRTETGELFFGEGSRLTVL.

In this sample, this clonotype turned up a few times. This chain connects TRBV19 to TRBJ2-5, with TRBD2 as a possible D gene (6 bases). Per the germline V gene, CDR1 is LNHDA and CDR2 is SQIVND (reference sequence). Trimming removed 6 bases from V and 2 bases from J, with 16 bases in between. The CDR3 spans 15 residues. The CDR3 is CASRGAGQGQETQYF. The CDR3 DNA reads TGTGCCAGTAGAGGTGCGGGGCAGGGTCAAGAGACCCAGTACTTC.

The chain joins TRBV20-1 to TRBJ2-3, with 9 bases fitting TRBD1. J was trimmed by 6 bases and V by 6 bases; bases with no gene match: 7. Germline V gene lookup returns CDR1 DFQATT and CDR2 SNEGSKA (reference sequence). This CDR3 is built from 13 residues. CDR3 bases: TGCAGTGCGAGGACAGGGGCCCCTGATACGCAGTATTTT. It codes for CSARTGAPDTQYF.

The genes are TRBV20-1 and TRBJ2-2; D call uncertain. The germline V gene encodes CDR1 DFQATT and CDR2 SNEGSKA (reference sequence). There are 14 residues in the CDR3. The V and J ends lost 4 bases and 6 bases respectively, with 15 bases between them. CDR3 amino acids: CSATWARSPGELFF. CDR3 nucleotide sequence: TGCAGTGCTACCTGGGCCCGATCACCCGGGGAGCTGTTTTTT.

This clonotype showed up many times. The chain is built from TRBV27 and TRBJ2-1, with D perhaps being TRBD1 or TRBD2 (5 bases each). Germline values: CDR1 MNHEY, CDR2 SMNVEV (reference sequence). The CDR3 is made up of 15 amino acids. Trimming left V 8 bases short and J 6 bases short, with 20 bases between. The CDR3 DNA sequence: TGTGCCAGCTGGGGGTTAGGGGCTAGGGGCAATGAGCAGTTCTTC. This gives the protein CASWGLGARGNEQFF.

The sample holds many counts of this clonotype. The chain joins TRBV19 to TRBJ1-2, with unresolved D. The germline CDR1 and CDR2 sequences are LNHDA and SQIVND (reference sequence). The CDR3 consists of 14 residues. The V end was cut by 8 bases, the J end by 5 bases, with 18 bases between. The CDR3 nucleotides read TGTGCCAGTGAAAGTAGGCTTACGGGGTATGGCTACACCTTC. As protein: CASESRLTGYGYTF.

This clonotype was seen a handful of times. V is TRBV5-4 and J is TRBJ1-2; D remains ambiguous. This CDR3 contains 14 residues. The germline gives CDR1 SGHNT, CDR2 YYREEE (reference sequence). The V end was cut by 3 bases, the J end by 8 bases, with 17 bases between. The CDR3 reads CASSWTLSSAGYTF. The CDR3 region has the DNA TGTGCCAGCAGCTGGACTCTTAGTTCAGCGGGCTACACCTTC.

This clonotype was detected many times. The chain uses TRBV29-1 and TRBJ2-1, with D unresolved. With 1 base removed from V and 6 bases from J, the gap between germline ends came to 7 bases. The CDR3 is 12 residues long. Germline CDR1 SQVTM, CDR2 ANQGSEA. CDR3 residues: CSVEVDGNEQFF. CDR3 coding DNA: TGCAGCGTTGAAGTAGATGGCAATGAGCAGTTCTTC.

J is TRBJ1-1 and V is TRBV20-1; 7 positions agree with TRBD1. CDR3 size: 13 residues. The germline CDR1 and CDR2 sequences are DFQATT and SNEGSKA (reference sequence). Losses at the gene ends were 3 bases for V and 4 bases for J; bases not matched to a gene: 5. DNA of the CDR3: TGCAGTGCTAGTGAGACAGGGCGCACTGAAGCTTTCTTT. Protein product: CSASETGRTEAFF.

The rearrangement links TRBV10-3 to TRBJ1-2; 8 bases line up with TRBD1. CDR1 and CDR2 from the germline V gene are ENHRY and SYGVKD. Germline trimming cut 5 bases from V and 0 bases from J; bases unmatched to any gene: 5. CDR3 length: 15 amino acids. CDR3 sequence reads: CAISPGQGSNYGYTF. CDR3 DNA: TGTGCCATCAGTCCCGGACAGGGTTCTAACTATGGCTACACCTTC.

This clonotype was picked up a small number of times. This sequence may be a read error, since a much larger clone differs from it by one base. The V and J genes are TRBV3-1 and TRBJ2-4; D ambiguous. CDR1 is LGHDT, CDR2 YNNKEL, per germline (reference sequence). The CDR3 covers 14 residues. The CDR3 reads CASSQSWAENTQYF. The DNA for the CDR3 is TGTGCCAGCAGCCAATCTTGGGCGGAAAACACTCAGTACTTC. Filled out from reference TRBV3-1 and TRBJ2-4, the complete variable domain reads DTAVSQTPKYLVTQMGNDKSIKCEQNLGHDTMYWYKQDSKKFLKIMFSYNNKELIINETVPNRFSPKSPDKAHLNLHINSLELGDSAVYFCASSQSWAENTQYFGAGTRLSVL.

This clonotype was observed a handful of times. The J gene is TRBJ1-5, the V gene TRBV7-2; D is unresolved. The CDR3 runs to 12 residues. Between the trimmed V and J ends, which lost 2 bases and 7 bases, there was a span of 6 bases. Germline V lookup: CDR1 SGHTA, CDR2 FQGNSA. The chain's CDR3 is CASSLSRQPQHF. The CDR3 DNA sequence: TGTGCCAGCAGCTTAAGTAGGCAGCCCCAGCATTTT.